This TCR beta chain was observed in a study of blood T cells in healthy people across ages (dated by TCRdb to between 2014 and 2017). Background for the entire study: In model experiments, template switching captured about one uniquely barcoded TCR beta cDNA molecule for every two T cells. Four age groups were formed from the donors: young (average 16 years), middle-aged (less than 40), aged (approximately 60) and long-lived (around 82). Using the same blood draw, the study looked at two additional independent replicas of 1 million unique cDNA reads for two donors, one aged 18 to 30 and the other aged 80 or older. To track age-related changes in TCR beta repertoire diversity, the study relied on deep sequencing normalized with unique cDNA molecular identifiers. To avoid experimental bias, donors of different ages were randomly spread across the sequencing lanes. Beyond this particular receptor, the publication reports: Estimates of total diversity based on one million sequenced T cells were considered lower bounds and underestimates. Because profiling used bulk unsorted PBMCs, naive and antigen-experienced compartments could not be compared conclusively. There was a strong correlation between observed TCR beta diversity and the percentage of naive T cells measured by flow cytometry. Donor CMV infection status was unknown, potentially confounding age-related changes in expanded clonotypes. As age increased, observed TCR beta diversity per million T cells dropped in a roughly linear way, and a significant reduction was already evident by age 40. The long-lived group showed more naive CD4+ T cells, fewer expanded clones and increased TCR diversity than the aged group, suggesting age selection.

Donors were roughly 40 systemically healthy Caucasian individuals from Russia aged roughly 6 to 100 years. About 9.1 milliliters of peripheral blood were collected from each donor into EDTA-treated Vacutainer tubes. Ficoll-Paque density-gradient centrifugation was used to isolate PBMCs, with at least 6 million obtained per sample. Total RNA was extracted from PBMCs with Trizol reagent, with at least 6 micrograms obtained per sample. The percentages of naive CD45RAhigh/CD27high T cells were determined by flow cytometry on a PBMC aliquot from every donor. This clonotype was detected a few times. Its antigen is currently not known. Base-call qualities are not available, and no considerably larger clone is one nucleotide away. The germline V gene encodes CDR1 SGHRS and CDR2 YFSETQ. Taken from cysteine to phenylalanine, the CDR3 has 14 residues. CDR3 DNA only is kept here, 42 bases in frame from base 1. V is shortened by 4 bases, J by 4 bases, and the region joining them spans 12 bases.

The protocol used for the library was 5' RACE. The sequencing machine was an Illumina HiSeq 2500. The second PCR ran for roughly 7 to 11 cycles and used a J-beta primer mix along with a sample-barcoded 5' primer. A unique molecular identifier was introduced onto each TCR beta cDNA molecule by a template-switch 5' adaptor carrying 12 random nucleotides. At least 2.5 million CDR3-containing paired-end reads were obtained from each sample. All of the RNA was converted into first-strand cDNA using the Mint cDNA synthesis kit, with a TRBC-specific oligonucleotide serving as the primer. Following uracil-DNA glycosylase treatment, all cDNA underwent a first 18-cycle PCR with the universal primers M1SS and BC2_uni_R. The study's own analysis went as follows. For normalization, 1 million high-quality reads, each with a distinct molecular identifier, were randomly selected from each sample. Reads sharing molecular identifiers were discarded rather than binned into consensus sequences. MiTCR, with a Q25 quality threshold and the strictest error-elimination algorithm, was used for CDR3 identification, clonotype clustering and error correction. A nonparametric unseen species model using Euler transformation provided a lower-bound estimate of total TCR beta diversity. TCRdb itself trimmed the public reads at Q25 with fastp, ran MiXCR and retained productive beta chains. Entries are consolidated by CDR3 protein sequence, retaining the most common genes and DNA. TCRdb's processing, not the authors', yielded these V and J calls. Recorded for this sample are around 800,000 distinct CDR3 sequences; about 53% of them occurred a single time. Roughly two fifths of the sample comes from the top ten.

The sample was blood. The origin of this receptor is a man at least 80 years old in good health. This chain joins TRBV5-1 to TRBJ2-1; TRBD2 is perhaps the D gene, given 6 matching bases. The CDR3 loop reads CASSRDFQYNEQFF. In nucleotides, the sequence is TGCGCCAGCAGCCGGGACTTCCAATACAATGAGCAGTTCTTC.